A selection of T cell receptor beta chains follows, all from one sample in a study of T cell repertoires in cytomegalovirus infection. One entry per CDR3 protein results from TCRdb running MiXCR on the reads. The sample gives 310,000 or so distinct CDR3 sequences, 17% of which show up once; 12% is in the top ten. What was sequenced was PBMCs. The receptors were gathered from a human donor in good health (CMV status not recorded). Some clones in this sample may be carry-over from other donors' samples. Both conserved end residues are part of each CDR3. The D gene is left open where the match is weak. The size entry is marked missing in some rows and otherwise reads once, few, many or a size class.

TRBV20-1,NA,many,TRBJ1-5,TGCAGTGCTATTCCATTCGGGTTCCCGGGCAATCAGCCCCAGCATTTT,CSAIPFGFPGNQPQHF
TRBV4-1,TRBD1,NA,TRBJ1-2,TGCGCCAGCAGCCAGGTCTCCGCCGGGGGACAGGGGGCATCATATGGCTACACCTTC,CASSQVSAGGQGASYGYTF
TRBV7-9,TRBD1,few,TRBJ1-1,TGTGCCAGCAGCCCTCGCGGGACAGCCGGACGTGAAGCTTTCTTT,CASSPRGTAGREAFF
TRBV4-3,TRBD1,NA,TRBJ1-2,TGCGCCAGCAGCCAAGATGGGACAGGGACGTCCTATGGCTACACCTTC,CASSQDGTGTSYGYTF
TRBV6-5,TRBD1,NA,TRBJ1-1,TGTGCCAGCAGTCGGACAGGGGGCTTGGGTACTGAAGCTTTCTTT,CASSRTGGLGTEAFF
TRBV7-2,TRBD1,many,TRBJ1-2,TGTGCCAGCAGGACCGGGACAGGGGGCGGCTATGGCTACACCTTC,CASRTGTGGGYGYTF
TRBV19,NA,few,TRBJ2-4,TGTGCCAGTAGAAACTCACCCCGGAACATTCAGTACTTC,CASRNSPRNIQYF
TRBV2,NA,once,TRBJ1-5,TGTGCCAGCAGTAGCCAGATCGTTAGCAATCAGCCCCAGCATTTT,CASSSQIVSNQPQHF
TRBV6-1,NA,NA,TRBJ2-1,TGTGCCAGCAAGGAAGGTGGTGGAGATGAGCAGTTCTTC,CASKEGGGDEQFF
TRBV6-6,NA,NA,TRBJ1-2,TGTGCCAGCAGTTACGCGGTAACTAACTATGGCTACACCTTC,CASSYAVTNYGYTF
TRBV4-1,NA,few,TRBJ2-1,TGCGCCAGCAGTCCAGCCGTCTACAATGAGCAGTTCTTC,CASSPAVYNEQFF
TRBV19,NA,NA,TRBJ1-2,TGTGCCAGTAGGACCGACAGCCGTATCTTAGGCTACACCTTC,CASRTDSRILGYTF
TRBV12-3/TRBV12-4,TRBD1,many,TRBJ1-2,TGTGCCAGCAGTCTACAGGCCGGGACAGGGGTACAAGGGGGCTACACCTTC,CASSLQAGTGVQGGYTF
TRBV6-1,NA,NA,TRBJ1-4,TGTGCCAGCAGTGTGGGAGGGGCCCCGAATGAAAAACTGTTTTTT,CASSVGGAPNEKLFF
TRBV4-1,NA,few,TRBJ1-5,TGCGCCAGCAGCCAAGTCCCAGCTAGTACCCAGCATTTT,CASSQVPASTQHF
TRBV20-1,NA,NA,TRBJ1-3,TGCAGTGCTAGAGAGGGCAGGAACTCTGGAGACACCATATATTTT,CSAREGRNSGDTIYF
TRBV7-2,NA,many,TRBJ1-1,TGTGCCAGCAGCTTTCAGGGCTCTAGCACTGAAGCTTTCTTT,CASSFQGSSTEAFF
TRBV7-6,TRBD2,many,TRBJ2-7,TGTGCCAGCAGCGCTCTAGCGGCCCTCCGTTCAACCGAGCAGTACTTC,CASSALAALRSTEQYF
TRBV5-1,NA,few,TRBJ2-5,TGCGCCAGCAGCTTGACTTTAGAGACCCAGTACTTC,CASSLTLETQYF
TRBV20-1,NA,NA,TRBJ1-1,TGCAGTGCCCCGTTGGCGGGGGGTCGGGTTCAATTT,CSAPLAGGRVQF
TRBV12-3/TRBV12-4,TRBD2,few,TRBJ2-7,TGTGCCAGTCAAGGGGAGGGAGTCTACGAGCAGTACTTC,CASQGEGVYEQYF
TRBV6-6,NA,few,TRBJ1-6,TGTGCCAGCAGTCCCCTAGGGGTTTATAATTCACCCCTCCACTTT,CASSPLGVYNSPLHF